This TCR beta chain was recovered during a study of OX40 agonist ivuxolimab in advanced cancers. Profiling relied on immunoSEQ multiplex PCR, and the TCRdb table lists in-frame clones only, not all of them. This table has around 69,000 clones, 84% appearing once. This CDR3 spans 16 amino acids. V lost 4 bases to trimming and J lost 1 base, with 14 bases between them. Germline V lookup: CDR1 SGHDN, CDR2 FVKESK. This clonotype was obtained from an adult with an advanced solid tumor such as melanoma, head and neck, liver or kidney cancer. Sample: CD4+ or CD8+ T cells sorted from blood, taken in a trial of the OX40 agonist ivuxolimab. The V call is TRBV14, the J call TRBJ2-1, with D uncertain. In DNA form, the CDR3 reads TGTGCCAGCAGCCCGATTACCCCTCTTTCCTACAATGAGCAGTTCTTC. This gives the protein CASSPITPLSYNEQFF.